The next 4 T cell receptor beta chains were all read from a single sample in a study of blood T cell repertoires in COVID-19. Repertoires were generated with immunoSEQ multiplex PCR, while TCRdb's copy carries only in-frame clones and drops some. The sample includes 230,000 or so clones, approximately 80% of them seen just once. Sequenced material: peripheral blood. The receptors here all came from a woman aged 40-49 years who had recovered from COVID-19.

The CDR3 DNA follows: TGTGCCAGTAGTATAATGGGCGGGGGGGCTCGGAGCAATGAGCAGTTCTTC. Protein product: CASSIMGGGARSNEQFF. The gene calls are TRBV19 and TRBJ2-1, with TRBD2 matching over 9 bases. V lost 2 bases to trimming and J lost 6 bases; unmatched junction nucleotides: 11. In germline, CDR1 is LNHDA, CDR2 SQIVND (reference sequence). The CDR3 is 17 residues long.

This clone occurred once. The chain has TRBV6-6 and TRBJ1-2, with 8 bases identical to TRBD1. Trimming at V came to 6 bases and at J to 0 bases, leaving 3 bases not matched to a gene. CDR3 length: 14 amino acids. From germline, CDR1 is MNHNY and CDR2 SVGAGI (reference sequence). The CDR3 DNA reads TGTGCCAGCAGGACAGGGGCAGCTAACTATGGCTACACCTTC. Its translation is CASRTGAANYGYTF.

V gene TRBV5-1 combines with J gene TRBJ2-7, with 8 bases fitting TRBD1. Germline CDR1 is SGHRS and CDR2 is YFSETQ. The CDR3 has 15 amino acids. The ends lost 4 bases at V and 7 bases at J; junction bases unmatched: 13. The CDR3 loop is CASSAQGAQIGEQYF. Written as DNA, the CDR3 is TGCGCCAGCAGCGCTCAGGGGGCCCAGATAGGAGAGCAGTACTTC.

This chain links TRBV6-5 with TRBJ1-2; 9 nucleotides align to TRBD1. After removal of 6 bases from V and 8 bases from J, the junction contained 7 bases not matched to a gene. Germline lookup yields CDR1 MNHEY and CDR2 SVGAGI. The CDR3 loop spans 13 amino acids. CDR3: CASRQQGAQGYTF. The CDR3 nucleotides read TGTGCCAGCAGACAACAGGGGGCGCAGGGCTACACCTTC.